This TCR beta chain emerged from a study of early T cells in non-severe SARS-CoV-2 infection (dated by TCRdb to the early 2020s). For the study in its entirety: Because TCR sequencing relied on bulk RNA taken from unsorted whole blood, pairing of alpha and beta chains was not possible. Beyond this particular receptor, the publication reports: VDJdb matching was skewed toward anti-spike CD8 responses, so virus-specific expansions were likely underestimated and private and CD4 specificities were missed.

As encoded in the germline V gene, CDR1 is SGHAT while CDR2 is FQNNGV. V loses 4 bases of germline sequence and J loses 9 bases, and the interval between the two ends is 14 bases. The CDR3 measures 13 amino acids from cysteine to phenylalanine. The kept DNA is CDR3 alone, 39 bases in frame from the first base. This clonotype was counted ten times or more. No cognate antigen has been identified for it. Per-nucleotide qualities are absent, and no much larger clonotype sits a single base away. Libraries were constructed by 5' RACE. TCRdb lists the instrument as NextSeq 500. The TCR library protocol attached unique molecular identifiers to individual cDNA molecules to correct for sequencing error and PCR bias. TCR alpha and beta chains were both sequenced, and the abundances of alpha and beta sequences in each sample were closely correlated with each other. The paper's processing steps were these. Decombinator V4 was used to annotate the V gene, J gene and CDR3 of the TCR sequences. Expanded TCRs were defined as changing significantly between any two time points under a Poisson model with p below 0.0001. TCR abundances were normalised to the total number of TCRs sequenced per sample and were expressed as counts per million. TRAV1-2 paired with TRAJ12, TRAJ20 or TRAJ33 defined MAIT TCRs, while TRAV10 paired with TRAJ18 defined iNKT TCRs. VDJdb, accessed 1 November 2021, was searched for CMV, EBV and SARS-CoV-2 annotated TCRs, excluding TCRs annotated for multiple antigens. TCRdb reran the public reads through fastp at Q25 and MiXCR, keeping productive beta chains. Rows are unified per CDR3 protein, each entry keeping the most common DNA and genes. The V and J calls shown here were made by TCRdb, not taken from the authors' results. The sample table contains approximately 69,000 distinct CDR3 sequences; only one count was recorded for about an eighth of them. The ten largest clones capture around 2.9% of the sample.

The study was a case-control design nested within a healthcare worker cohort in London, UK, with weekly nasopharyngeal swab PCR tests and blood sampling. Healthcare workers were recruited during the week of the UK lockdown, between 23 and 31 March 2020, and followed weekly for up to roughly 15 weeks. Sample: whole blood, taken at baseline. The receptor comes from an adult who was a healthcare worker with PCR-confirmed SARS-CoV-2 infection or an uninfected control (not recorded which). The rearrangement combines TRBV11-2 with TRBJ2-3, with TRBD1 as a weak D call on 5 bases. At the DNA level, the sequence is TGTGCCAGCAGCTACGAGACGGACACCACGCAGTATTTT. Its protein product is CASSYETDTTQYF.